Listed below are T cell receptor beta chains from one sample, sequenced in a study of cytomegalovirus exposure and HLA in healthy donors. Profiling relied on immunoSEQ multiplex PCR, and the TCRdb table lists in-frame clones only, not all of them. Its listing shows about 120,000 clones. The source material was PBMCs. The receptors shown here come from a man between 40 and 49 years old in good health and CMV-seropositive. The CDR3 runs from the conserved cysteine through the conserved F or W. D genes are given only for firm matches.

D gene	V gene	J gene	CDR3 DNA	CDR3 protein
-	TRBV19	TRBJ1-4	TGTGCCAGTAGTCTCCTTGCGAGCGGGGAAGTTAATTTT	CASSLLASGEVNF
-	TRBV5-1	TRBJ2-3	TGCGCCAGTAGTAGACAGCGCACAGATACGCAGTATTTT	CASSRQRTDTQYF
-	TRBV15	TRBJ1-1	TGTGCCACCAGCAGAGAGGCAGGGTGGGGAAACACTGAAGCTTTCTTT	CATSREAGWGNTEAFF
TRBD2	TRBV11-2	TRBJ2-5	TGTGCCAGCAGCTCCCCGGGACTAGCGGGTAAAGAGACCCAGTACTTC	CASSSPGLAGKETQYF
-	TRBV19	TRBJ2-3	TGTGCCAGTAGTATTGGCTCCCGGGGTGCAGATACGCAGTATTTT	CASSIGSRGADTQYF
-	TRBV25-1	TRBJ2-7	TGTGCCAGCAGGGTGGGGGCTACCTACGAGCAGTACTTC	CASRVGATYEQYF
-	TRBV10-2	TRBJ1-4	TGCGCCAGCAGTGTCTACTTTAATGAAAAACTGTTTTTT	CASSVYFNEKLFF
-	TRBV5-6	TRBJ1-5	TGTGCCAGCAGCAGTACAGGACAGCCCCAGCATTTT	CASSSTGQPQHF
TRBD1	TRBV6-5	TRBJ1-6	TGTGCCAGCAGGCGACAGGGAGTGGAGAGTTCACCCCTCCACTTT	CASRRQGVESSPLHF
TRBD1	TRBV25-1	TRBJ1-4	TGTGCCAGCAGAGACGATACCAGGGGGCTACTCGGAAAACTGTTTTTT	CASRDDTRGLLGKLFF
TRBD1	TRBV28	TRBJ1-4	TGTGCCAGCAGTTCCAGACAGGGGGTCAGGGCCGGTAATGAAAAACTGTTTTTT	CASSSRQGVRAGNEKLFF
-	TRBV7-9	TRBJ2-6	TGTGCCAGCAGCCAGAGACAGACGGACGTCCTGACTTTC	CASSQRQTDVLTF
TRBD2	TRBV5-8	TRBJ2-5	TGTGCCAGCAGCTTGGGCGGGAGAACCCAAGAGACCCAGTACTTC	CASSLGGRTQETQYF
TRBD2	TRBV7-2	TRBJ2-5	TGTGCCAGCAGTCCTATCGTAAGGGGCGCGGGAGGGAACCAGTACTTC	CASSPIVRGAGGNQYF
-	TRBV5-4	TRBJ2-2	TGTGCCAGCAGCTTGTCAATCTCCAGACTAACCGGGGAGCTGTTTTTT	CASSLSISRLTGELFF
TRBD2	TRBV5-6	TRBJ2-1	TGTGCCAGCAGCTTTACAACACGCGGGAGCAATGAGCAGTTCTTC	CASSFTTRGSNEQFF
-	TRBV11-2	TRBJ2-1	TGTGCCAGCAGCTTTTTCGTTAGCAGACGTCCGGGGGAGCAGTTCTTC	CASSFFVSRRPGEQFF
TRBD1	TRBV6-6	TRBJ2-2	TGTGCCAGCAGCCCACAGGGGGCATACACCGGGGAGCTGTTTTTT	CASSPQGAYTGELFF
TRBD1	TRBV7-8	TRBJ2-7	TGTGCCAGCAGCCCGGACAGGGTATACGAGCAGTACTTC	CASSPDRVYEQYF
-	TRBV7-7	TRBJ1-1	TGTGCTAGCAGCTTTGCGTTGAACACTGAAGCTTTCTTT	CASSFALNTEAFF
TRBD2	TRBV25-1	TRBJ2-3	TGTGCCAGCAGTGCCCTAGCGGGAGGTATAGATACGCAGTATTTT	CASSALAGGIDTQYF
-	TRBV4-1	TRBJ2-5	TGCGCCAGCAGCCAAGGCGCGCGGGAGACCCAGTACTTC	CASSQGARETQYF
TRBD2	TRBV29-1	TRBJ2-3	TGCAGCGTGACTAGCGGGAGAACAGATACGCAGTATTTT	CSVTSGRTDTQYF
-	TRBV12-5	TRBJ2-3	TGTGCTAGTGGTCCGCCGGAGAGGGATACGCAGTATTTT	CASGPPERDTQYF
TRBD1	TRBV15	TRBJ2-5	TGTGCCACCAGCAGAGTGACCCGGACAGGGGGCGGAAAGACCCAGTACTTC	CATSRVTRTGGGKTQYF
-	TRBV7-3	TRBJ2-2	TGTGCCAGCAGTATCAGAGGGTCGAACACCGGGGAGCTGTTTTTT	CASSIRGSNTGELFF
-	TRBV2	TRBJ2-7	TGTGCCAGCAGGGGACCGGGACACTTACCCTCAATCACCTACGAGCAGTACTTC	CASRGPGHLPSITYEQYF
-	TRBV5-6	TRBJ2-6	TGTGCCAGCAGCCCACCGAGCTCTGGGGCCAACGTCCTGACTTTC	CASSPPSSGANVLTF
TRBD2	TRBV11-3	TRBJ2-2	TGTGCCAGCAGCGCCAGGACTGGCGGGAGGACCGGGGAGCTGTTTTTT	CASSARTGGRTGELFF
-	TRBV19	TRBJ2-5	TGTGCCAGTAGTATAGGAGGGAGCCGCGAGACCCAGTACTTC	CASSIGGSRETQYF
TRBD1	TRBV28	TRBJ2-7	TGTGCCAGCAGTGCCTACAGGACAGGGAGGCCGCGAGAGCAGTACTTC	CASSAYRTGRPREQYF
TRBD1	TRBV29-1	TRBJ1-1	TGCAGCGTTGGCGGGACAGGGGCCTTTGAAGCTTTCTTT	CSVGGTGAFEAFF
TRBD1	TRBV19	TRBJ1-3	TGTGCCAGTAGTAGGGACAGCGTTGGAAACACCATATATTTT	CASSRDSVGNTIYF
TRBD1	TRBV9	TRBJ2-2	TGTGCCAGCAGCACGGGACAGGCGAACACCGGGGAGCTGTTTTTT	CASSTGQANTGELFF
TRBD1	TRBV5-1	TRBJ1-2	TGCGCCAGCAGCTTGGAGGACAGGGTACCCATCGCCACCTTC	CASSLEDRVPIATF
-	TRBV18	TRBJ1-5	TGTGCCAGCTCACCATGGGGGGATGTAAGCAATCAGCCCCAGCATTTT	CASSPWGDVSNQPQHF
-	TRBV2	TRBJ2-2	TGTGCCAGCAGACCACAGCTGAACACCGGGGAGCTGTTTTTT	CASRPQLNTGELFF
-	TRBV29-1	TRBJ2-7	TGCAGCGTTCTACCGGGAGACGCTCTCTACGAGCAGTACTTC	CSVLPGDALYEQYF
-	TRBV19	TRBJ2-2	TGTGCCAGTAGTATCGGAACAGTCAACACCGGGGAGCTGTTTTTT	CASSIGTVNTGELFF
-	TRBV7-2	TRBJ2-2	TGTGCCAGCAGCTTATCGTTCGGAGTTCTCGGGGAGCTGTTTTTT	CASSLSFGVLGELFF
-	TRBV18	TRBJ1-1	TGTGCCAGCTCACCCGGGAGGGGAGGGGGCACTGAAGCTTTCTTT	CASSPGRGGGTEAFF
TRBD1	TRBV7-8	TRBJ1-5	TGTGCCAGCAGCTCTTCCGGGACAGGGGGAATTTTAAGCAATCAGCCCCAGCATTTT	CASSSSGTGGILSNQPQHF
-	TRBV25-1	TRBJ1-3	TGTGCCAGCAGTGAAACAGGGACTGGAAACACCATATATTTT	CASSETGTGNTIYF
TRBD1	TRBV5-4	TRBJ2-1	TGTGCCAGCAGCTTGGCCGGGACAGACTCCTACAATGAGCAGTTCTTC	CASSLAGTDSYNEQFF
-	TRBV7-6	TRBJ2-5	TGTGCCAGCAGCTTAGTACCTAGTCCCCGGGAGACCCAGTACTTC	CASSLVPSPRETQYF
TRBD2	TRBV5-1	TRBJ2-1	TGCGCCAGCAGCCACTCGGGTGCGGGAGGGAGCTCCTACAATGAGCAGTTCTTC	CASSHSGAGGSSYNEQFF
-	TRBV29-1	TRBJ2-7	TGCAGCGTTGTGGGCTCCATCGGCGAGCAGTACTTC	CSVVGSIGEQYF
TRBD1	TRBV28	TRBJ1-2	TGTGCCAGCAGACTCTCCGGGACAGGGGCTTTTCGGTTGTATGGCTACACCTTC	CASRLSGTGAFRLYGYTF
-	TRBV27	TRBJ1-1	TGTGCCAGCAGTTCCCTCTTGACATCAATGAACACTGAAGCTTTCTTT	CASSSLLTSMNTEAFF
TRBD2	TRBV5-6	TRBJ2-5	TGTGCCAGCAGCCAGGGACTAGCGGGAGGTTACAAGATCGGGACCCAGTACTTC	CASSQGLAGGYKIGTQYF
-	TRBV29-1	TRBJ1-1	TGCAGCGTTAGCCCGGGCGGGGTGAACACTGAAGCTTTCTTT	CSVSPGGVNTEAFF
-	TRBV5-1	TRBJ2-7	TGCGCCAGCAGCTTACAATCGTACGAGCAGTACTTC	CASSLQSYEQYF
-	TRBV19	TRBJ1-1	TGTGCCACCGCTTTTGGAGCGAACACTGAAGCTTTCTTT	CATAFGANTEAFF